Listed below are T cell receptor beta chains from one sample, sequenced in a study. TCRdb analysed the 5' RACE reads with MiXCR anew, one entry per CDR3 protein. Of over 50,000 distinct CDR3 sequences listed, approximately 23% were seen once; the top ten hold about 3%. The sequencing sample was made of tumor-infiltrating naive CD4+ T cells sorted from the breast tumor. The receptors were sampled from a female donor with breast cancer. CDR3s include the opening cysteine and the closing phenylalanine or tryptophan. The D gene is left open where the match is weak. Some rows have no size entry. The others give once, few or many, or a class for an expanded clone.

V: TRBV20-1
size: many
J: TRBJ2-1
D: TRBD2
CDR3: CSAPGTSNEQFF
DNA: TGCAGTGCTCCCGGGACTAGCAATGAGCAGTTCTTC

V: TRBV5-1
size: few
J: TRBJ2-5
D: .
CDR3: CASSLFALQETQYF
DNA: TGCGCCAGCAGCTTATTCGCGTTACAAGAGACCCAGTACTTC

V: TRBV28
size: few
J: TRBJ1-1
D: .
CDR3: CASSLARSAFF
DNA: TGTGCCAGCAGTTTGGCAAGGTCCGCTTTCTTT

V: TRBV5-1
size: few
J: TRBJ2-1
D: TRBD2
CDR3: CASSPFERGNNEQFF
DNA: TGCGCCAGCAGCCCATTCGAGCGGGGAAACAATGAGCAGTTCTTC

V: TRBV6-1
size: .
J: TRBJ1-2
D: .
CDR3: CASCLSTLGNYGYTF
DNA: TGTGCCAGCTGCCTAAGTACCTTGGGGAACTATGGCTACACCTTC

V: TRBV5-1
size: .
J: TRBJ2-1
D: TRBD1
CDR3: CAGSPTGGDYNEQFF
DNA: TGCGCCGGCAGCCCAACAGGGGGTGACTACAATGAGCAGTTCTTC

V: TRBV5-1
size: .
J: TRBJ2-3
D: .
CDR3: CASSAVDPTDTQYF
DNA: TGCGCCAGCAGCGCCGTGGACCCCACAGATACGCAGTATTTT

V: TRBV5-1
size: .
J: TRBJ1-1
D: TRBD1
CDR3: CASSRDSNTEAFF
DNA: TGCGCCAGCAGCCGGGACAGTAACACTGAAGCTTTCTTT

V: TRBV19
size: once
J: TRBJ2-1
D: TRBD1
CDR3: CASSSWDRSDNEQFF
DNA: TGTGCCAGTAGTTCATGGGACAGGAGCGACAATGAGCAGTTCTTC

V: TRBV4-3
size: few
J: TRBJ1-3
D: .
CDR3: CASSQVWGRVGNTIYF
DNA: TGCGCCAGCAGCCAAGTTTGGGGAAGGGTCGGAAACACCATATATTTT

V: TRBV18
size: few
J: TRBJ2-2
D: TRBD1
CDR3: CASSPGQGRTGELFF
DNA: TGTGCCAGCTCACCCGGACAGGGTCGGACCGGGGAGCTGTTTTTT

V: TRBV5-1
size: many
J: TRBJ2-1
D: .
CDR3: CASSLDNYPGNEQFF
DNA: TGCGCCAGCAGCTTGGATAACTACCCGGGCAATGAGCAGTTCTTC

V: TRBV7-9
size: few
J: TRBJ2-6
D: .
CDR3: CASSSARANVLTF
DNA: TGTGCCAGCAGCTCGGCACGGGCCAACGTCCTGACTTTC

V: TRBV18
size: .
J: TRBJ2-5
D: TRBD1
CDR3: CASSPYPPGQTQETQYF
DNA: TGTGCCAGCTCACCTTACCCTCCGGGACAGACACAAGAGACCCAGTACTTC

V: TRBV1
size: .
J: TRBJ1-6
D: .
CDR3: CTSSTKPGTDNSPLHF
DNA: TGCACCAGCAGTACCAAGCCCGGGACAGATAATTCACCCCTCCACTTT

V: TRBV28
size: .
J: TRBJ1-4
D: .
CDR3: CASSSRGDANEKLFF
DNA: TGTGCCAGCAGTTCCCGGGGGGACGCTAATGAAAAACTGTTTTTT

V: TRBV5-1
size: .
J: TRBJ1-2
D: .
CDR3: CASSSQGPGSGYTF
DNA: TGCGCCAGCAGCTCACAGGGACCCGGTTCGGGCTACACCTTC

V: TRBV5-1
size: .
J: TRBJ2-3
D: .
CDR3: CASTTQEGGSGTQYF
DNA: TGCGCCAGCACCACACAAGAGGGGGGTAGTGGTACGCAGTATTTT

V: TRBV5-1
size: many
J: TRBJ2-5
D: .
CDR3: CASYEGYQETQYF
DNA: TGCGCCAGCTATGAAGGTTATCAAGAGACCCAGTACTTC

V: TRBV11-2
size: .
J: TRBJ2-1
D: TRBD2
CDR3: CASTRRGSNTRYNEQFF
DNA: TGTGCCAGCACCCGGCGGGGGTCGAACACTCGTTACAATGAGCAGTTCTTC